Below are 12 T cell receptor beta chains sequenced from a single sample in a study of CD8 T cell repertoires and HIV-1 epitope variants. No antigens are known for them. Data came from immunoSEQ multiplex PCR; TCRdb stores just in-frame clones and leaves some out. Of several thousand clones detected, under 80% appear once; the ten largest clones hold roughly 40%. Sequenced sample: cultured CD8+ T cells derived from PBMCs. Receptors originate from a male donor with HIV.

J is TRBJ2-1 and V is TRBV2; D remains ambiguous. Germline CDR1 SNHLY, CDR2 FYNNEI. V was cut by 6 bases and J by 0 bases, with 12 bases left in between. The CDR3 has 15 residues. In nucleotides, the CDR3 is TGTGCCAGCAGATACAGCTCCAGCTCCTACAATGAGCAGTTCTTC. It translates to CASRYSSSSYNEQFF. Complete variable domain (other parts from reference TRBV2 and TRBJ2-1): EPEVTQTPSHQVTQMGQEVILRCVPISNHLYFYWYRQILGQKVEFLVSFYNNEISEKSEIFDDQFSVERPDGSNFTLKIRSTKLEDSAMYFCASRYSSSSYNEQFFGPGTRLTVL.

The chain couples TRBV28 to TRBJ2-4, with 10 bases lining up with TRBD1. CDR1 is MDHEN and CDR2 is SYDVKM in the germline V gene. Losses at the gene ends were 5 bases for V and 2 bases for J; bases not matched to a gene: 6. The CDR3 totals 16 residues. The CDR3 sequence: CASSPRQGASKNIQYF. CDR3 nucleotide sequence: TGTGCCAGCAGTCCCAGACAGGGGGCGTCCAAAAACATTCAGTACTTC.

Only a few counts were recorded for this clone. The chain links TRBV13 to TRBJ1-2; TRBD1 matches at 8 bases. The CDR3 has 15 amino acids. V dropped 4 bases and J dropped 4; count of bases not matched to a gene: 8. Germline V gives CDR1 PRHDT, CDR2 FYEKMQ (reference sequence). Written as DNA, the CDR3 is TGTGCCAGCAGCTCGCAGGAGGACAGGGTCTATGGCTACACCTTC. Its protein is CASSSQEDRVYGYTF.

This clone was found once. The chain employs TRBV19 and TRBJ2-1; 12 bases align to TRBD2. This CDR3 has 14 amino acids. CDR1 is LNHDA, CDR2 SQIVND, per germline (reference sequence). With 5 bases clipped from V and 9 bases from J, the junction kept 5 bases outside the gene matches. The chain's CDR3 is CASSHLAGGGEQFF. The CDR3, as DNA: TGTGCCAGTAGTCACCTAGCGGGAGGGGGTGAGCAGTTCTTC.

This clone came up once. This sequence joins TRBV6-5 and TRBJ2-3; D possibly uses TRBD1 or TRBD2 (6 bases each). The CDR3 consists of 15 residues. Trimming pared 2 bases from V and 5 bases from J, leaving 14 bases between. CDR1 and CDR2 from the germline V gene are MNHEY and SVGAGI. The CDR3 protein is CASSYMGGAGDTQYF. CDR3 DNA: TGTGCCAGCAGTTACATGGGGGGCGCAGGAGATACGCAGTATTTT.

The chain joins TRBV27 to TRBJ2-2; 7 bases map to TRBD1. Germline V lookup: CDR1 MNHEY, CDR2 SMNVEV (reference sequence). Trimming cost V 4 bases and J 8 bases; bases outside gene matches: 19. The CDR3 loop spans 18 amino acids. Here the CDR3 DNA reads TGTGCCAGCAGTTCAACAACAACGAGTACAGGGGCGGTGGGGGAGCTGTTTTTT. Protein product: CASSSTTTSTGAVGELFF.

This clone occurred a few times. This sequence joins TRBV21-1 and TRBJ1-5; the table assigns TRBD1, which was not confirmed against the DNA. TRBV21-1 represents a pseudogene. The CDR3 loop spans 18 amino acids. CDR3 sequence: CASSGKTQGINSNQPQHF. The CDR3 DNA follows: TGTGCCAGCAGCGGTAAGACGCAGGGGATTAATAGCAATCAGCCCCAGCATTTT.

The CDR3 loop reads CASSWDSHNEKLFF. The CDR3 DNA follows: TGTGCCAGCAGCTGGGACAGCCATAATGAAAAACTGTTTTTT. The rearrangement uses TRBV5-6 and TRBJ1-4; 7 nucleotides agree with TRBD1. The ends lost 3 bases at V and 4 bases at J; junction bases unmatched: 3. This CDR3 region has 14 residues. The germline V gene encodes CDR1 SGHDT and CDR2 YYEEEE.

The chain is built from TRBV5-6 and TRBJ1-3, with 7 bases fitting TRBD1. J lost 4 bases, V lost 2 bases, and 3 bases had no gene match. Germline values: CDR1 SGHDT, CDR2 YYEEEE. The CDR3 is 14 amino acids. The CDR3 here is CASSFGRGGNTIYF. DNA of the CDR3: TGTGCCAGCAGCTTCGGCAGGGGGGGAAACACCATATATTTT. The full variable domain, with the rest looked up from reference TRBV5-6 and TRBJ1-3, is DAGVTQSPTHLIKTRGQQVTLRCSPKSGHDTVSWYQQALGQGPQFIFQYYEEEERQRGNFPDRFSGHQFPNYSSELNVNALLLGDSALYLCASSFGRGGNTIYFGEGSWLTVV.

The chain carries TRBV6-6 and TRBJ2-5; D is perhaps TRBD1 or TRBD2 (5 bases each). The V and J ends lost 6 bases and 5 bases respectively, with 19 bases between them. The CDR3 is 15 amino acids. Germline V lookup: CDR1 MNHNY, CDR2 SVGAGI (reference sequence). In nucleotides, the CDR3 is TGTGCCAGCAGAACCGGGGCCATTCCCGGGGAGACCCAGTACTTC. Encoded protein: CASRTGAIPGETQYF.

There are a few counts of this clone. The rearrangement uses TRBV30 and TRBJ2-7, with TRBD2 matching over 12 bases. This CDR3 is built from 18 residues. The ends lost 3 bases at V and 1 base at J; junction bases unmatched: 13. Germline V CDR1 and CDR2: GTSNPN, SVGIG (reference sequence). CDR3 in amino acids: CAWSDTSGGNLISYEQYF. The CDR3 bases are TGTGCCTGGAGCGATACTAGCGGGGGGAACCTCATTTCCTACGAGCAGTACTTC.

The J gene is TRBJ1-1, the V gene TRBV4-3, with TRBD1 matching 8 bases. There are 13 residues in the CDR3. With 4 bases clipped from V and 8 bases from J, the junction kept 6 bases outside the gene matches. Per germline, CDR1 LGHNA and CDR2 YSLEER. CDR3 in DNA: TGCGCCAGCAGCCGTTTACAGGGGGAGGAAGCTTTCTTT. It codes for CASSRLQGEEAFF.